This T cell receptor beta chain came from a study of cytomegalovirus exposure and HLA in healthy donors. The PCR made use of 60 Vbeta and 13 Jbeta primers. TCRdb keeps only in-frame clones here, not all; method: immunoSEQ multiplex PCR. The data show about 160,000 clones, about 75% seen once. Looked up from germline, CDR1 is LNHDA and CDR2 is SQIVND (reference sequence). The ends lost 1 base at V and 5 bases at J; junction bases unmatched: 8. The CDR3 covers 16 residues. The origin of this receptor is a woman between 50 and 59 years old in good health and CMV-seropositive. The genes are TRBV19 and TRBJ2-5; 9 bases agree with TRBD2. Sequenced: PBMCs. CDR3 nucleotides: TGTGCCAGTAGTATAGCCCGGCGGGGGGGCCGGGAGACCCAGTACTTC. Its protein product is CASSIARRGGRETQYF.